This T cell receptor (beta chain) was identified in a study of CD8 T cells in Susac syndrome. The study sequenced TCR beta in blood CD8+ and CD4+ T cells. Random hexamers were used to reverse transcribe an amount of about 0.45 to 1 ug RNA. With immunoSEQ multiplex PCR, TCR beta CDR3 was amplified across 54 Vbeta and 13 Jbeta. Using its own MiXCR run on the immunoSEQ multiplex PCR reads, TCRdb lists one record per CDR3 protein. Among about 130,000 distinct CDR3 sequences listed, more than 80% were seen once. Germline CDR1 and CDR2: MGHRA and YSYEKL. The CDR3 totals 14 residues. V lost 2 bases and J 12 bases, leaving 17 bases between the germline ends.

The chain links TRBV4-1 to TRBJ2-1, with a tentative D call TRBD2 (6 bases). The clonotype was recovered from a human donor with multiple sclerosis. The sample taken for sequencing was CD8+ T cells from PBMCs. The CDR3 loop reads CASSQLGLTLGQFF. CDR3 in DNA: TGCGCCAGCAGCCAACTAGGACTAACACTTGGGCAGTTCTTC.